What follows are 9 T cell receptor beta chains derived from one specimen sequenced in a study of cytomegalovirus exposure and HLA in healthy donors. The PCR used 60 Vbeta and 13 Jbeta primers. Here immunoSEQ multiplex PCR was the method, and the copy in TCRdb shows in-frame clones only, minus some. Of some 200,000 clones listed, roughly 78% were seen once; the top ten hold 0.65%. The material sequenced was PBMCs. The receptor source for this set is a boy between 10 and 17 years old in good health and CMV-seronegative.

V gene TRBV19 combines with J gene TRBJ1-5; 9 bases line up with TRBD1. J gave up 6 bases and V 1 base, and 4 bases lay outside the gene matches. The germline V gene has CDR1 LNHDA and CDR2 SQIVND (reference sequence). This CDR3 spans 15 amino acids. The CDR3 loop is CASSIAGQGFQPQHF. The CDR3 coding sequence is TGTGCCAGTAGTATAGCGGGACAGGGATTTCAGCCCCAGCATTTT.

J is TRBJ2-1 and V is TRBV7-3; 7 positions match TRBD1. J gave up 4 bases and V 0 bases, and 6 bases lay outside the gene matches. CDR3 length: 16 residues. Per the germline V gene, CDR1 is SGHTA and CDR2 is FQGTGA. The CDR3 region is CASSLTGDSNYNEQFF. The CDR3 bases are TGTGCCAGCAGCTTAACAGGGGACAGCAATTACAATGAGCAGTTCTTC.

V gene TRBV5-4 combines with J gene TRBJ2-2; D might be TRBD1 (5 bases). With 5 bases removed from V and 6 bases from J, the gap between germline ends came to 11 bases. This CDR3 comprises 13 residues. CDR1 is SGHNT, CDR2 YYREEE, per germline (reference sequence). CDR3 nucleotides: TGTGCCAGCAGATCAGGACACGCCGGGGAGCTGTTTTTT. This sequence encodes CASRSGHAGELFF.

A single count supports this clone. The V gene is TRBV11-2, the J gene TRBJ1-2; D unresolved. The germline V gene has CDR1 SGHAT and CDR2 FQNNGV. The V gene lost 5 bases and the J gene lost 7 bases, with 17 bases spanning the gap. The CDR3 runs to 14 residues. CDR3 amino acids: CASSQEVGRAGYTF. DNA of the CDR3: TGTGCCAGCAGCCAGGAGGTCGGGAGGGCTGGCTACACCTTC. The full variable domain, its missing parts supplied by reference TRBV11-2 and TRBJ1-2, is EAGVAQSPRYKIIEKRQSVAFWCNPISGHATLYWYQQILGQGPKLLIQFQNNGVVDDSQLPKDRFSAERLKGVDSTLKIQPAKLEDSAVYLCASSQEVGRAGYTFGSGTRLTVV.

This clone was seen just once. The DNA of the CDR3 is TGTGCCAGCTCCCTGACTAGCGGGGGTCCTTCTGGGGCCAACGTCCTGACTTTC. Translating it yields CASSLTSGGPSGANVLTF. The genes are TRBV18 and TRBJ2-6; TRBD2 agrees at 12 bases. The ends lost 6 bases at V and 1 base at J; junction bases unmatched: 7. The CDR3 length is 18 residues. Per the germline V gene, CDR1 is KGHSH and CDR2 is LQKENI.

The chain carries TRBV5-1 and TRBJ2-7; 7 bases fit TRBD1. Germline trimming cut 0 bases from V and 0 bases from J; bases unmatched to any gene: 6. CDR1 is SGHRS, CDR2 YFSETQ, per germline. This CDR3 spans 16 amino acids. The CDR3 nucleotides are TGCGCCAGCAGCTTGGAGGGGGCGCTTCCCTCCTACGAGCAGTACTTC. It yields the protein CASSLEGALPSYEQYF.

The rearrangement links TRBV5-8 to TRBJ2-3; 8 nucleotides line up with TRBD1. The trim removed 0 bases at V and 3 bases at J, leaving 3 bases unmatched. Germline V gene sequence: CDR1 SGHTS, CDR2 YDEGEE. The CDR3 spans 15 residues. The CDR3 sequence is CASSLGQGWTDTQYF. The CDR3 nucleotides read TGTGCCAGCAGCTTGGGACAGGGGTGGACAGATACGCAGTATTTT.

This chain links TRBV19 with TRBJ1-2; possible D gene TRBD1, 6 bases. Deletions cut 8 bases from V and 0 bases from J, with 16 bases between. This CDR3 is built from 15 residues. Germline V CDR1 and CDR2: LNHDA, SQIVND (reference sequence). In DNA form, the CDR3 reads TGTGCCAGTCGACCAGGGGACACGCCTAACTATGGCTACACCTTC. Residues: CASRPGDTPNYGYTF.

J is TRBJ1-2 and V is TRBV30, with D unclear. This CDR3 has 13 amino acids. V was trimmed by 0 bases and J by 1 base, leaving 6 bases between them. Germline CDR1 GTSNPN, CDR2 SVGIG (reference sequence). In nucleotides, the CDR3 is TGTGCCTGGAGTGTATCGAGTAACTATGGCTACACCTTC. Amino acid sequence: CAWSVSSNYGYTF.